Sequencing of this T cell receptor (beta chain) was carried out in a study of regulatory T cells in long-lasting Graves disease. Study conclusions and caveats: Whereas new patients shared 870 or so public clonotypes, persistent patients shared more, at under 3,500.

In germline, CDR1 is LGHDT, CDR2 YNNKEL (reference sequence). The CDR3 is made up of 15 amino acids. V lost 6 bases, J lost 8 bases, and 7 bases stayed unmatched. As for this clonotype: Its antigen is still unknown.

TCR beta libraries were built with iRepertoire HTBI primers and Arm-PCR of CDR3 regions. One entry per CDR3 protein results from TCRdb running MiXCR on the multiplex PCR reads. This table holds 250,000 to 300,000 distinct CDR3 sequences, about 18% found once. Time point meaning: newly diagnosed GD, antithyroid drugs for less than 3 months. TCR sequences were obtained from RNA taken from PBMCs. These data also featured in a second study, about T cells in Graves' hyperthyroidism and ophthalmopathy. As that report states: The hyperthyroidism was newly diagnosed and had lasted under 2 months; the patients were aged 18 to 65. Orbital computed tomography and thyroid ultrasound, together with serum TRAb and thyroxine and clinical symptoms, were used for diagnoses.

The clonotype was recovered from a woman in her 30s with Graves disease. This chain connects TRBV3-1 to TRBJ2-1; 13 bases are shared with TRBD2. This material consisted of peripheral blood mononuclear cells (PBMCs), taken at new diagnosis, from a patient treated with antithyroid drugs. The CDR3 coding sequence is TGTGCCAGCAGTCACACTAGCGGGGGGGCTTATGAGCAGTTCTTC. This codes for CASSHTSGGAYEQFF.